The clone carrying this T cell receptor (beta chain) was counted only a few times. No antigen is known for it. From germline, CDR1 is SGHTA and CDR2 FQGNSA. The CDR3 is 17 residues long. The V end was cut by 1 base, the J end by 0 bases, with 13 bases between. The record originates from a study of T cell repertoires in cytomegalovirus infection. Overall study: Selected CMV epitopes included recently identified HLA-C-restricted ones as well as well-studied HLA-B-restricted ones.

MiXCR, applied by TCRdb to the reads, yields one record per CDR3 protein. The data show hundreds of thousands of distinct CDR3 sequences, 33% seen once. The clonotype was recovered from a human donor in good health (CMV status not recorded). Some clones in this sample may be carry-over from other donors' samples. Sample: cultured PBMCs, taken from culture after CMV antigen stimulation. The rearrangement links TRBV7-2 to TRBJ1-3; possible D gene TRBD1, 5 bases. The CDR3 spells CASSLGRRRASGNTIYF. In DNA form, the CDR3 reads TGTGCCAGCAGCTTAGGGAGGCGCAGGGCCTCTGGAAACACCATATATTTT.